Presented here are 7 T cell receptor beta chains from one specimen sequenced in a study of blood T cells in healthy people across ages. A second about 6 to 11 cycle PCR used barcoded and J-beta primers. TCRdb reprocessed the 5' RACE reads with MiXCR, giving one entry per CDR3 protein. The table lists around 900,000 distinct CDR3 sequences, about 53% of them singletons, with 20% to 25% in the top ten. Specimen: blood. These receptors were obtained from a woman aged 55 to 70 in good health.

The chain couples TRBV4-3 to TRBJ2-3; maybe TRBD1 (6 bases). The V end was cut by 0 bases, the J end by 1 base, with 14 bases between. CDR3 size: 17 residues. From germline, CDR1 is LGHNA and CDR2 YSLEER. The CDR3 region has the DNA TGCGCCAGCAGCCAAGATGGGGGCGTACCCCGCACAGATACGCAGTATTTT. Its protein product is CASSQDGGVPRTDTQYF.

This clonotype was detected many times. This rearrangement joins TRBV10-2 to TRBJ2-7; 9 bases map to TRBD1. V lost 2 bases, J lost 6 bases, and 5 bases stayed unmatched. Per the germline V gene, CDR1 is WSHSY and CDR2 is SAAADI. The CDR3 spans 14 residues. In DNA form, the CDR3 reads TGCGCCAGCAGTGAGATGGGACAGGGAGCCGAGCAGTACTTC. Translated: CASSEMGQGAEQYF.

This clonotype was picked up a small number of times. The chain combines TRBV4-1 with TRBJ2-1, with D tentatively TRBD1 (5 bases). This CDR3 is built from 16 residues. V lost 0 bases, J lost 1 base, and 10 bases lay in between. Germline V gene lookup returns CDR1 MGHRA and CDR2 YSYEKL. This chain's CDR3 is CASSQDGQGSYNEQFF. The CDR3 region has the DNA TGCGCCAGCAGCCAAGATGGGCAGGGTTCCTACAATGAGCAGTTCTTC.

The chain uses TRBV24-1 and TRBJ2-7, with D perhaps TRBD1 (6 bases). The germline V gene has CDR1 KGHDR and CDR2 SFDVKD. V lost 9 bases and J 5 bases, leaving 10 bases between the germline ends. This CDR3 has 11 residues. In DNA form, the CDR3 reads TGTGCCACCGGGAAGGGGGACGAGCAGTACTTC. Protein product: CATGKGDEQYF.

This chain links TRBV20-1 with TRBJ2-5; the match to TRBD1 covers 10 bases. Germline V gives CDR1 DFQATT, CDR2 SNEGSKA (reference sequence). The V gene end was trimmed by 6 bases and the J gene end by 11 bases; junction bases not matched to a gene: 30. This CDR3 region has 19 residues. The CDR3 sequence: CSAPGTGAARELGQKEQYF. Here the CDR3 DNA reads TGCAGTGCCCCCGGGACAGGGGCGGCGCGGGAGTTGGGACAAAAAGAGCAGTACTTC.

V and J are TRBV7-9 and TRBJ1-4; no reliable D call. Trimming pared 2 bases from V and 7 bases from J, leaving 14 bases between. Germline loops: CDR1 SEHNR, CDR2 FQNEAQ (reference sequence). The CDR3 loop spans 15 amino acids. The CDR3 bases are TGTGCCAGCAGCTTAAGTAGTACGGCCGGTGAAAAACTGTTTTTT. Its protein is CASSLSSTAGEKLFF.

The chain couples TRBV10-3 to TRBJ2-5, with 7 bases matching TRBD2. The CDR3 covers 16 residues. CDR1 is ENHRY, CDR2 SYGVKD, per germline. V shed 0 bases and J 11 bases; nucleotides not matched to a gene: 15. In nucleotides, the CDR3 is TGTGCCATCAGTGAGTCCTCCATGGGGACTAACAATGAGCAGTACTTC. It codes for CAISESSMGTNNEQYF.